The T cell receptor (beta chain) described here comes from a study of cytomegalovirus exposure and HLA in healthy donors. Findings of the study overall: According to reports, the classifier identified cytomegalovirus status with high specificity and sensitivity.

At collection, donors were nominally healthy, but unrecorded immune exposures were probable. The CDR3 sequence is 18 residues long. V shed 2 bases, J shed 2 bases, and the junction held 10 bases outside the gene matches. Germline CDR1 reads SGHVS; CDR2 reads FNYEAQ. The PCR ran on 60 Vbeta and 13 Jbeta primers. Generated by immunoSEQ multiplex PCR, the TCRdb table keeps only in-frame clones and is missing some. The sample includes more than 150,000 clones, approximately 80% seen only once; the top ten take around 1.4%. Worth noting for this clone: The antigen is undetermined.

The sequence was collected from a girl aged 5 to 17 in good health and CMV-seropositive. The sequenced material came from PBMCs. The chain carries TRBV7-6 and TRBJ2-1; TRBD2 agrees at 9 bases. For the CDR3, the DNA is TGTGCCAGCAGCTTAATGGGGACTAGCCTTTTCCCCTACAATGAGCAGTTCTTC. This translates into CASSLMGTSLFPYNEQFF.